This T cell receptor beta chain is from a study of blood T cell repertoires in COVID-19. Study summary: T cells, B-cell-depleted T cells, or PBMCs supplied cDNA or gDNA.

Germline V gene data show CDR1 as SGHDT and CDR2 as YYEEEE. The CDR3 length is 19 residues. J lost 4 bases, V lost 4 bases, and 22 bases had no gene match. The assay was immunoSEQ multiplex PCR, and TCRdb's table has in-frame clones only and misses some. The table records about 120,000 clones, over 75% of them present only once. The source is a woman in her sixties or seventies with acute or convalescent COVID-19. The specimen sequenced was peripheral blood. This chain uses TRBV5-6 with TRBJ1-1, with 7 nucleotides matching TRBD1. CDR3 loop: CASSPPRQGLGMAGTEAFF. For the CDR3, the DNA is TGTGCCAGCAGCCCCCCGAGACAGGGTTTAGGGATGGCCGGCACTGAAGCTTTCTTT.